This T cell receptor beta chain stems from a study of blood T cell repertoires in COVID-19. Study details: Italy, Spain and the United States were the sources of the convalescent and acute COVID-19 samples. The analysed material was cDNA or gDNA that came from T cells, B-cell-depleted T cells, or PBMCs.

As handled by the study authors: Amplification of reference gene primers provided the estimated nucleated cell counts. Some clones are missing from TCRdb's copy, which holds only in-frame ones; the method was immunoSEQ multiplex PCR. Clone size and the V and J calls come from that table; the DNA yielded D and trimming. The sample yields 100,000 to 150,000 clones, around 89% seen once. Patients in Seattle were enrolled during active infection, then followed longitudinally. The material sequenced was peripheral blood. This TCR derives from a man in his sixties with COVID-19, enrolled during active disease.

CDR3 protein: CASTSGGDTEAFF. The CDR3 DNA sequence: TGTGCCAGCACCTCGGGGGGAGACACTGAAGCTTTCTTT. The V call is TRBV6-6, the J call TRBJ1-1; weak D call: TRBD1 (5 bases). Germline V lookup: CDR1 MNHNY, CDR2 SVGAGI (reference sequence). The CDR3 spans 13 residues. V dropped 7 bases and J dropped 3 bases, with 12 bases sitting between them.